These 16 T cell receptor beta chains were all obtained from the same sample, sequenced in a study of OX40 agonist ivuxolimab in advanced cancers. Some clones are missing from TCRdb's copy, which holds only in-frame ones; the method was immunoSEQ multiplex PCR. The sample contains 25,000 to 35,000 clones, approximately 81% of which appear only once. The sequenced sample was CD4+ or CD8+ T cells sorted from blood, obtained in a trial of the OX40 agonist ivuxolimab. The origin of the receptors is an adult with an advanced solid tumor such as melanoma, head and neck, liver or kidney cancer.

This chain joins TRBV6-1 and TRBJ2-1; 7 bases fit TRBD2. J gave up 2 bases and V 2 bases, and 3 bases lay outside the gene matches. Germline assignment: CDR1 MNHNS and CDR2 SASEGT. The CDR3 consists of 15 residues. The CDR3 sequence is CASSEYGRPYNEQFF. In nucleotides, the CDR3 is TGTGCCAGCAGTGAATACGGGAGGCCCTACAATGAGCAGTTCTTC.

The V call is TRBV5-4, the J call TRBJ1-1; TRBD1 might be the D (5 bases). CDR1 and CDR2 (germline): SGHNT, YYREEE (reference sequence). The CDR3 totals 13 residues. Trimming stripped 4 bases from V and 3 bases from J, with 10 bases between. CDR3 sequence (DNA): TGTGCCAGCAGCCCTTGGGGGGACACTGAAGCTTTCTTT. It is translated as CASSPWGDTEAFF.

The CDR3 sequence: CASSFGSSYEQYF. DNA for the CDR3: TGTGCCAGCAGCTTTGGCAGCTCCTACGAGCAGTACTTC. The chain is built from TRBV5-6 and TRBJ2-7, with unresolved D. Trimming took off 2 bases at V and 0 bases at J, with 6 bases between the two ends. This CDR3 region has 13 residues. Germline V gene lookup returns CDR1 SGHDT and CDR2 YYEEEE.

The V gene is TRBV4-2, the J gene TRBJ2-4; D gene unclear. The CDR3 is 15 amino acids. The germline V and J ends were trimmed by 1 base and 0 bases, with 7 bases remaining between them. CDR1 and CDR2 (germline): LGHNA, YNFKEQ. CDR3 nucleotides: TGTGCCAGCAGCCAAGCACCACTAGCCAAAAACATTCAGTACTTC. It translates to CASSQAPLAKNIQYF.

This chain connects TRBV19 to TRBJ1-5, with 12 bases that match TRBD1. Germline CDR1 reads LNHDA; CDR2 reads SQIVND (reference sequence). V was clipped by 10 bases and J by 6 bases; unmatched bases: 7. The CDR3 has 14 amino acids. In DNA, the CDR3 is TGTGCCACCAAAGGGACAGGGGGCGGTCAGCCCCAGCATTTT. As protein: CATKGTGGGQPQHF.

This clone was observed a few times. This chain uses TRBV27 with TRBJ2-7, with 8 positions matching TRBD2. With V trimmed by 3 bases and J by 7 bases, 11 bases remained unmatched. The CDR3 spans 15 residues. The germline gives CDR1 MNHEY, CDR2 SMNVEV (reference sequence). This CDR3 reads CASSFGAGGTREQYF. DNA of the CDR3: TGTGCCAGCAGTTTTGGGGCGGGAGGCACTAGGGAGCAGTACTTC.

The CDR3: CASSFPRGADRGKTDTQYF. The CDR3 DNA is TGTGCCAGCAGCTTCCCCCGTGGGGCTGACAGGGGGAAGACAGATACGCAGTATTTT. The chain joins TRBV7-6 to TRBJ2-3, with 9 bases that match TRBD1. The CDR3 spans 19 residues. From germline, CDR1 is SGHVS and CDR2 FNYEAQ. Losses at the gene ends were 3 bases for V and 3 bases for J; bases not matched to a gene: 16.

This clone was found a few times. This specimen includes other DNA sequences encoding the same CDR3. The chain employs TRBV30 and TRBJ2-6; D uncertain. In germline, CDR1 is GTSNPN, CDR2 SVGIG (reference sequence). V was clipped by 4 bases and J by 3 bases, with 13 bases between them. This CDR3 region has 15 residues. In nucleotides, the CDR3 is TGTGCCTGGACAATAGGCATTTTTGGGGCCAACGTCCTGACTTTC. Protein product: CAWTIGIFGANVLTF.

This clone has a single count. The chain has TRBV5-1 and TRBJ2-1; the D is unclear. V shed 2 bases and J shed 6 bases, with 12 bases lying between them. Germline V CDR1 and CDR2: SGHRS, YFSETQ. The CDR3 extends over 14 amino acids. The CDR3 sequence: CASSFERGRNEQFF. The CDR3 coding sequence is TGCGCCAGCAGCTTTGAGAGAGGCCGCAATGAGCAGTTCTTC.

CDR3 protein: CASSPEASGSGTYEQYF. CDR3 nucleotide sequence: TGTGCCAGCAGCCCTGAGGCTAGCGGGAGTGGGACCTACGAGCAGTACTTC. The chain joins TRBV11-2 to TRBJ2-7; TRBD2 matches at 10 bases. Germline V gene data show CDR1 as SGHAT and CDR2 as FQNNGV. Unmatched junction bases numbered 12, after V lost 5 bases and J lost 2 bases. This CDR3 has 17 amino acids.

The chain employs TRBV13 and TRBJ2-1, with 7 bases identical to TRBD2. After removal of 7 bases from V and 3 bases from J, the junction contained 9 bases not matched to a gene. The CDR3 totals 15 residues. Germline loops: CDR1 PRHDT, CDR2 FYEKMQ (reference sequence). CDR3 bases: TGTGCCAGCAAAGGGGAGCGGGGCCACTACAATGAGCAGTTCTTC. This translates into CASKGERGHYNEQFF.

This clone was counted a single time. V is TRBV28 and J is TRBJ2-7; D remains ambiguous. The ends were cut back, 7 bases at V and 6 bases at J, with 22 bases in the middle. CDR1 is MDHEN and CDR2 is SYDVKM in the germline V gene. This CDR3 contains 15 residues. The CDR3 sequence: CASKDLSNPPGEQYF. CDR3 bases: TGTGCCAGCAAGGATTTATCGAACCCCCCTGGCGAGCAGTACTTC.

The chain couples TRBV7-9 to TRBJ2-3, with 9 nucleotides matching TRBD1. The germline gives CDR1 SEHNR, CDR2 FQNEAQ (reference sequence). The CDR3 consists of 16 residues. The V gene end was trimmed by 4 bases and the J gene end by 1 base; junction bases not matched to a gene: 6. CDR3 in DNA: TGTGCCAGCAGCTCTCGGACAGGGGAGGGCACAGATACGCAGTATTTT. Its translation is CASSSRTGEGTDTQYF.

The chain couples TRBV4-1 to TRBJ2-7; 7 bases agree with TRBD1. With 4 bases clipped from V and 3 bases from J, the junction kept 6 bases outside the gene matches. This CDR3 is built from 14 residues. CDR1 and CDR2 (germline): MGHRA, YSYEKL. Here the CDR3 reads CASSRGQGDYEQYF. The CDR3 bases are TGCGCCAGCAGCCGGGGGCAGGGGGACTACGAGCAGTACTTC.

This clone was seen only once. This chain connects TRBV29-1 to TRBJ2-3; TRBD2 matches at 10 bases. Germline CDR1 SQVTM, CDR2 ANQGSEA. Trimming cost V 6 bases and J 4 bases; bases outside gene matches: 4. This CDR3 spans 13 amino acids. CDR3 region: CSVAGGFSDTQYF. The DNA for the CDR3 is TGCAGCGTAGCGGGGGGGTTCTCAGATACGCAGTATTTT.

The chain couples TRBV9 to TRBJ2-7; TRBD2 might be the D (5 bases). The germline V gene has CDR1 SGDLS and CDR2 YYNGEE. V shed 3 bases and J shed 5 bases, with 6 bases lying between them. The CDR3 totals 11 residues. The CDR3 nucleotides read TGTGCCAGCAGCGGGGGAGACGAGCAGTACTTC. Translating gives CASSGGDEQYF.